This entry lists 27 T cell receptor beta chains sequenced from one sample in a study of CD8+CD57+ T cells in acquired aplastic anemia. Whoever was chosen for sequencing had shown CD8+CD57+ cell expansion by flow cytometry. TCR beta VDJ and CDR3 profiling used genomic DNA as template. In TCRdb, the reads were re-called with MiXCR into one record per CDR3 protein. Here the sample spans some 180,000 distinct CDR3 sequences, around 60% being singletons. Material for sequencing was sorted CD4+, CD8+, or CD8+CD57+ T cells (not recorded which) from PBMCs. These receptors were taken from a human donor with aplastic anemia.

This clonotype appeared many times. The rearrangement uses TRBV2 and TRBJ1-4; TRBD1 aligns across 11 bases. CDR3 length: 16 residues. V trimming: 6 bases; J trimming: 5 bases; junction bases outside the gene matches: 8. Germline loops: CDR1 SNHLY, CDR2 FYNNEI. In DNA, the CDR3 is TGTGCCAGCAGCGAATTAGGGACAGGGGGAAATGAAAAACTGTTTTTT. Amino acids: CASSELGTGGNEKLFF.

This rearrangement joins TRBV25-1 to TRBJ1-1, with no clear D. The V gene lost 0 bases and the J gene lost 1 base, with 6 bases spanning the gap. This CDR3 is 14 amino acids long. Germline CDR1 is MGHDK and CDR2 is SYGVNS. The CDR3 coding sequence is TGTGCCAGCAGTGAATATTCGAAGAACACTGAAGCTTTCTTT. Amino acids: CASSEYSKNTEAFF.

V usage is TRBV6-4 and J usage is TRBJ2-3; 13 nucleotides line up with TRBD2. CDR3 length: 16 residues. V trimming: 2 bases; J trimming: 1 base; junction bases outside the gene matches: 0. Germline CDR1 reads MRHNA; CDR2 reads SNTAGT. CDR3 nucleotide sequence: TGTGCCAGCAGTGACGGACTAGCGGGAGGCACAGATACGCAGTATTTT. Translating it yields CASSDGLAGGTDTQYF.

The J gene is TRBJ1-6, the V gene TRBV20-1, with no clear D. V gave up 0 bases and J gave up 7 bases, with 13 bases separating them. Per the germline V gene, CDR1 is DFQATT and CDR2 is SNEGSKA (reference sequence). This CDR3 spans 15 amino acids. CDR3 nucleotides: TGCAGTGCTAGAGATAGGGTCGGCCTGAATTCACCCCTCCACTTT. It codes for CSARDRVGLNSPLHF.

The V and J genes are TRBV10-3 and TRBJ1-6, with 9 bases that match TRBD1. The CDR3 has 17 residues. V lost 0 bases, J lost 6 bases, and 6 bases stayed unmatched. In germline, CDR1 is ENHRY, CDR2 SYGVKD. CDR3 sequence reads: CAISESIPGQGNSPLHF. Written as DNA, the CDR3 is TGTGCCATCAGTGAGTCGATACCGGGACAGGGTAATTCACCCCTCCACTTT.

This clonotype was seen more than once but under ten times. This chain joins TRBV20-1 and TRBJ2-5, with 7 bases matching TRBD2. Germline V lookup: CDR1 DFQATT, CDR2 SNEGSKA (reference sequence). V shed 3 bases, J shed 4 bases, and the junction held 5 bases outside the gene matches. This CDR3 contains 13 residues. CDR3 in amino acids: CSARGRTRETQYF. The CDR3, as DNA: TGCAGTGCTAGGGGTAGGACTAGAGAGACCCAGTACTTC.

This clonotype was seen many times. In DNA form, the CDR3 reads TGTGCCACCTCTCCAACTACCGACAATGAGCAGTTCTTC. Protein product: CATSPTTDNEQFF. This chain uses TRBV6-6 with TRBJ2-1; the D is unclear. Germline V CDR1 and CDR2: MNHNY, SVGAGI (reference sequence). There are 13 residues in the CDR3. Deletions cut 10 bases from V and 5 bases from J, with 15 bases between.

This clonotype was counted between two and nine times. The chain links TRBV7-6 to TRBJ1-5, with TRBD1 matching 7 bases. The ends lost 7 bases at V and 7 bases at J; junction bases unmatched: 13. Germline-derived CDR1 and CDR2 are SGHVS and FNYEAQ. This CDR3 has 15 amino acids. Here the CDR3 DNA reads TGTGCCAGCACCCCCAGTCGACAGGGAAGGCAGCCCCAGCATTTT. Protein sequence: CASTPSRQGRQPQHF.

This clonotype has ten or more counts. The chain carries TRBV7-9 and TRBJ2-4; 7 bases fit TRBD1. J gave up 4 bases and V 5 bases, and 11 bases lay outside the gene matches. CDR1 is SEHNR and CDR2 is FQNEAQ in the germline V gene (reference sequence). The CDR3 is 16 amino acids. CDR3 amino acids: CASSHGTDGPKNIQYF. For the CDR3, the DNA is TGTGCCAGCAGCCACGGGACAGATGGGCCTAAAAACATTCAGTACTTC.

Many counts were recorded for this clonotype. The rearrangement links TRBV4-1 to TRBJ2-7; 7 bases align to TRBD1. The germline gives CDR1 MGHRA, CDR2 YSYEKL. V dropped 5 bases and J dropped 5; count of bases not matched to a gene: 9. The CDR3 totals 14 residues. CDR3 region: CASSSVGTGDEQYF. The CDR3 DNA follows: TGCGCCAGCAGCTCCGTCGGAACAGGGGACGAGCAGTACTTC.

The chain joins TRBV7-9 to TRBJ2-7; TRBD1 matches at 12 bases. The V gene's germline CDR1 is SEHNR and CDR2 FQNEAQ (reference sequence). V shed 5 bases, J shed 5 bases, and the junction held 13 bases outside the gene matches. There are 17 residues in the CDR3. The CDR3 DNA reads TGTGCCAGCAGCGACGGCTGGGGAGGGACAGGGGGCAACGAGCAGTACTTC. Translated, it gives CASSDGWGGTGGNEQYF.

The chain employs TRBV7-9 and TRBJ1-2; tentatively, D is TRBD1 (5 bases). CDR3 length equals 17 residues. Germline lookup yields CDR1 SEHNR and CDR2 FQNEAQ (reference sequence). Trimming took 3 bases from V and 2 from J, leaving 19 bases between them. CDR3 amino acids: CASSLSVSQPGNYGYTF. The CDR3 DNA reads TGTGCCAGCAGCTTGTCGGTGTCACAGCCAGGGAACTATGGCTACACCTTC.

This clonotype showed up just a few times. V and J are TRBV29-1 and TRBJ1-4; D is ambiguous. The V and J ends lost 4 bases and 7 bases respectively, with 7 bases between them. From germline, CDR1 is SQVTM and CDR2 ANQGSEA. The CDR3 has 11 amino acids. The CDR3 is CSVGIGEKLFF. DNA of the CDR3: TGCAGCGTTGGGATCGGTGAAAAACTGTTTTTT.

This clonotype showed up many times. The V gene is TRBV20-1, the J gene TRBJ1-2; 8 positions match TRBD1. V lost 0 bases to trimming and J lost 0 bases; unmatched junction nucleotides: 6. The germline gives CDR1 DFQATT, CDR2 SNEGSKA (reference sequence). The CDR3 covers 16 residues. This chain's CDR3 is CSARDRGQAANYGYTF. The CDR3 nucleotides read TGCAGTGCTAGAGATCGGGGACAGGCAGCTAACTATGGCTACACCTTC.

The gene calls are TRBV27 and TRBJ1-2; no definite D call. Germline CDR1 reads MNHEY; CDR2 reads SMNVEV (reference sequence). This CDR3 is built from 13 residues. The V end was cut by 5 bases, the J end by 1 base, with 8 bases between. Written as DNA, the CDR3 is TGTGCCAGCAGTCCGAGCTTTAACTATGGCTACACCTTC. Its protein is CASSPSFNYGYTF.

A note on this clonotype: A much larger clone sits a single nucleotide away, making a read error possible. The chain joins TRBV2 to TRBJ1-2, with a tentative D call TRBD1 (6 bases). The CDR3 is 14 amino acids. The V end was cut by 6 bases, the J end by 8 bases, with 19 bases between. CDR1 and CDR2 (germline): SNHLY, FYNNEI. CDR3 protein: CASRQTGTGYGYTF. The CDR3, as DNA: TGTGCCAGCAGACAGACAGGCACTGGCTACGGCTACACCTTC.

CDR3 in DNA: TGTGCCAGCAGCTTGATAAAGGGACTAACCTTGTACGAGCAGTACTTC. Its translation: CASSLIKGLTLYEQYF. The chain employs TRBV5-2 and TRBJ2-7; TRBD2, the table's D call, lacks a check against the DNA. TRBV5-2 is marked as a pseudogene. The CDR3 runs 16 residues.

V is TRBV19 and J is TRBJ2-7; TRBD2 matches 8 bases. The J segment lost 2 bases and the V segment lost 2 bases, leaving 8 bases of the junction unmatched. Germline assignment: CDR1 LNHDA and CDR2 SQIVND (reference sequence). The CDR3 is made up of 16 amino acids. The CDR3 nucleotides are TGTGCCAGTAGTATATATCTCGGACTAGCCCCCTACGAGCAGTACTTC. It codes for CASSIYLGLAPYEQYF.

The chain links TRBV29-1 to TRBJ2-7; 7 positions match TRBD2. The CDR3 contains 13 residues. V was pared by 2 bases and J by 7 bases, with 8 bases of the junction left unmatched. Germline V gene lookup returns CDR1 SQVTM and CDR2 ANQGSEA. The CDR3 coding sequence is TGCAGCGTTGAAAGCGGGGACCAGAGGGAGCAGTACTTC. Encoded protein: CSVESGDQREQYF.

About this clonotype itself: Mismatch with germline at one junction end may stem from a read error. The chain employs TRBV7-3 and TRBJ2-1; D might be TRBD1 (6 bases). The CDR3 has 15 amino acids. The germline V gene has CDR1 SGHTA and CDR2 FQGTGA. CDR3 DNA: TGTGCCGGCAGCTTCGGCCAGGGGATGTACAATGAGCAGTTCTTC. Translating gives CAGSFGQGMYNEQFF.

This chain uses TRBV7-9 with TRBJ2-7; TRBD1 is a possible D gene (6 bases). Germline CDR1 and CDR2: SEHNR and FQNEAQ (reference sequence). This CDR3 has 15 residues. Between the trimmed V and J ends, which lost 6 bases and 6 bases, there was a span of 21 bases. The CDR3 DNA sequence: TGTGCCAGCAGTCAAGACAGGTTCGAGCCTGGCGAGCAGTACTTC. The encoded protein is CASSQDRFEPGEQYF.

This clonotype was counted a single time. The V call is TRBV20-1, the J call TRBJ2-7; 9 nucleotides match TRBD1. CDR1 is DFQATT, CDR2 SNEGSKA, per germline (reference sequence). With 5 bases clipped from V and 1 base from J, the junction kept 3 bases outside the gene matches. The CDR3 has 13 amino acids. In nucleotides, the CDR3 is TGCAGTGCTGACAGGGGGATATCCTACGAGCAGTACTTC. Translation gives CSADRGISYEQYF.

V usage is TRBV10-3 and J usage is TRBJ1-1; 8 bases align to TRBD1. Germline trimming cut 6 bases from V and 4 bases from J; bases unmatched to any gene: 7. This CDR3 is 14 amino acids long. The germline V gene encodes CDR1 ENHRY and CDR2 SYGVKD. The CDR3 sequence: CAIRGQGLGTEAFF. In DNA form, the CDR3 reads TGTGCCATCAGAGGACAGGGATTGGGCACTGAAGCTTTCTTT.

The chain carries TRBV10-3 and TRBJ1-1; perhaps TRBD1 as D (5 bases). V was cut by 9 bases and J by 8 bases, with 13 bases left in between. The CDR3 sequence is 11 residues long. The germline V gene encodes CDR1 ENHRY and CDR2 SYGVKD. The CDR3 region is CAIYEWGEAFF. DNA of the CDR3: TGTGCCATTTACGAATGGGGGGAAGCTTTCTTT.

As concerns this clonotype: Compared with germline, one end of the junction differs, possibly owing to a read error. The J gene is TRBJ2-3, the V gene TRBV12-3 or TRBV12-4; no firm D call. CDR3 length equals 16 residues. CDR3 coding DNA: TGTGCCATCAGTGACCAGCGCCGGTCGCGCACAGATACGCAGTATTTT. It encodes CAISDQRRSRTDTQYF.

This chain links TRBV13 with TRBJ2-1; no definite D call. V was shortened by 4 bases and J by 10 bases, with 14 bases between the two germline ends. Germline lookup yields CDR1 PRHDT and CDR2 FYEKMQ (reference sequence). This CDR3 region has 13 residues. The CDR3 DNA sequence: TGTGCCAGCAGCTCAAGGACCGACCGGGAGCAGTTCTTC. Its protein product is CASSSRTDREQFF.

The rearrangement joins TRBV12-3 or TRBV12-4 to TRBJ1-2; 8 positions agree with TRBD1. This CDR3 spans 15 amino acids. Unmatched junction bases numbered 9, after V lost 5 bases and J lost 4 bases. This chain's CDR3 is CASSPYGQGGYGYTF. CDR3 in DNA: TGTGCCAGCAGTCCATACGGACAGGGCGGCTATGGCTACACCTTC.